This T cell receptor beta chain was recovered during a study of neurological immune-mediated disorders. Turning to the study itself: For the 35 or so multiple sclerosis patients, the disease was relapsing-remitting in 31 and secondary progressive in 3.

The cDNA was synthesized by means of template-switch 5'RACE, which was carried out with 10-nucleotide random UMIs. TCRdb used MiXCR to reprocess the 5' RACE reads, holding one entry per CDR3 protein. The profile covers 65,000 to 95,000 distinct CDR3 sequences, with about 5.2% appearing a single time and 2.2% taken by the ten largest. This clonotype occurred many times. Its antigen is unknown. This CDR3 comprises 17 residues. The germline gives CDR1 LGHDT, CDR2 YNNKEL (reference sequence). The ends lost 6 bases at V and 0 bases at J; junction bases unmatched: 8. Study findings and constraints: Expanded clones shared no identical CDR3 amino acid sequences across subjects, which suggested private TCR-beta repertoires in all groups.

Sequencing was carried out using PBMCs. V is TRBV3-1 and J is TRBJ2-3; 11 bases map to TRBD2. The source is a woman younger than 45 with multiple sclerosis. CDR3 nucleotide sequence: TGTGCCAGCAGTCGTGGGACTAGCGGAAAAAGCACAGATACGCAGTATTTT. Protein sequence: CASSRGTSGKSTDTQYF.